This T cell receptor beta chain was identified in a study of blood T cell repertoires in COVID-19. The CDR3 spans 16 residues. Trimming removed 1 base from V and 9 bases from J; junction bases left unmatched: 8. Germline V gene data show CDR1 as LNHDA and CDR2 as SQIVND (reference sequence). Using immunoSEQ multiplex PCR, the repertoire was profiled, and TCRdb retains in-frame clones only, with some absent. Of 90,000 to 120,000 clones listed, approximately 80% are singletons. This chain joins TRBV19 and TRBJ1-6, with 8 bases that match TRBD1. Source material: peripheral blood. The receptor was derived from an older man with acute or convalescent COVID-19. CDR3 sequence (DNA): TGTGCCAGTAGTATAGGAGGTGCAGGGGGCGCTTCACCCCTCCACTTT. This gives the protein CASSIGGAGGASPLHF.